The present T cell receptor beta chain was sequenced within a study of blood T cell repertoires in COVID-19. For the study at large: Samples taken during acute and convalescent COVID-19 were collected in the United States, Italy and Spain. T cells, B-cell-depleted T cells, or PBMCs provided the cDNA or gDNA that served as material.

Seattle-derived patients entered the study during active infection and were followed longitudinally. The CDR3 has 20 residues. Unmatched junction bases numbered 21, after V lost 7 bases and J lost 0 bases. Per germline, CDR1 MNHEY and CDR2 SMNVEV (reference sequence). As originally analysed: Amplification from reference gene primers served as the basis for estimated nucleated cell counts. Data came from immunoSEQ multiplex PCR; TCRdb stores just in-frame clones and leaves some out. That table gives V, J and clone size, and the DNA gave D and trimming. Of 60,000 or so clones listed, 60% to 85% were seen once; the top ten hold about 20%.

The sample was peripheral blood. The chain joins TRBV27 to TRBJ2-4; 7 nucleotides align to TRBD1. The TCR was taken from a man aged 25 to 45 with COVID-19, enrolled during active disease. The CDR3 protein is CASNYPPWTGSSLAKNIQYF. The CDR3 region has the DNA TGTGCCAGCAATTACCCCCCGTGGACAGGAAGCTCTTTAGCCAAAAACATTCAGTACTTC.